This T cell receptor (beta chain) came from a study of shared clonotypes between healthy human individuals. Sorted-subset replicate PCRs used 200 ng DNA, roughly 28,000 T cell genomes. Profiled with immunoSEQ multiplex PCR; TCRdb holds only in-frame clones, not every one. The table includes a few million clones, around 90% detected once. The study's findings and limits: About 5% was the fraction of naive CD4 clonotypes found shared across a handful of donors.

Comments on this clone: Its specificity is unknown.

V was shortened by 7 bases and J by 7 bases, with 7 bases between the two germline ends. The germline V gene has CDR1 MNHEY and CDR2 SVGAGI. CDR3 length: 11 residues. The rearrangement uses TRBV6-5 and TRBJ2-2, with unresolved D. This TCR was recovered from a man between 18 and 29 years old in good health. Some clones in this sample may be carry-over from other donors' samples. Input material: naive CD4+ T cells from PBMCs. Subset indicated: CD45RA+ positively selected. This chain's CDR3 is CASNGFGELFF. The CDR3 DNA follows: TGTGCCAGCAACGGCTTCGGGGAGCTGTTTTTT.